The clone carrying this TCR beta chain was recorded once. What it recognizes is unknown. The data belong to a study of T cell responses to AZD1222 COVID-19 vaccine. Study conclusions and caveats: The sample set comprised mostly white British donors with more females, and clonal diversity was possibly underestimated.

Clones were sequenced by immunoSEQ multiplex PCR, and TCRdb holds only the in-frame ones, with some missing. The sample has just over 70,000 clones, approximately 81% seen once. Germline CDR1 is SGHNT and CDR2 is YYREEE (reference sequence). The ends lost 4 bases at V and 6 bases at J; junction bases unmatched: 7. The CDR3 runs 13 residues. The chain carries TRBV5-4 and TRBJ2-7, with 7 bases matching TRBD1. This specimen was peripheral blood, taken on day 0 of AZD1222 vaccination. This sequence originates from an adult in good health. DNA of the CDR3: TGTGCCAGCAGCATTTCACAGGGGTCCGAGCAGTACTTC. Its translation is CASSISQGSEQYF.